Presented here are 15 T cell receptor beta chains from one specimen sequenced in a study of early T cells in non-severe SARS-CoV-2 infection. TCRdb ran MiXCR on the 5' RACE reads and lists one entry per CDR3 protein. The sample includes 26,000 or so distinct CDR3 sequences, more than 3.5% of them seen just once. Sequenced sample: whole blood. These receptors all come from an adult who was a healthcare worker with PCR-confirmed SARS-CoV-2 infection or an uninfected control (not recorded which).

CDR3 loop: CSVEGDGYTF. The CDR3 DNA sequence: TGCAGCGTTGAAGGGGATGGCTACACCTTC. The V gene is TRBV29-1, the J gene TRBJ1-2; D remains ambiguous. V was pared by 1 base and J by 6 bases, with 3 bases between. The CDR3 contains 10 residues. Germline V lookup: CDR1 SQVTM, CDR2 ANQGSEA.

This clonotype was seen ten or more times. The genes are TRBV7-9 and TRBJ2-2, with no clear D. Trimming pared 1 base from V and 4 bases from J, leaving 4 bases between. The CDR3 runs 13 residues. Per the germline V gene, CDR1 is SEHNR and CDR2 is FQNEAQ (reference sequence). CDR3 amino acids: CASSLVPTGELFF. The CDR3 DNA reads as TGTGCCAGCAGCTTAGTCCCCACCGGGGAGCTGTTTTTT.

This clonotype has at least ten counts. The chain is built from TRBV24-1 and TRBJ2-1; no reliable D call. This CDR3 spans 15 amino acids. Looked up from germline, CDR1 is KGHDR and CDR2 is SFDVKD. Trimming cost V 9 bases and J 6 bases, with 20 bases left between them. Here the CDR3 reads CATSSALLTSNEQFF. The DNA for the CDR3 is TGTGCCACCTCCTCAGCCCTACTAACGTCCAATGAGCAGTTCTTC.

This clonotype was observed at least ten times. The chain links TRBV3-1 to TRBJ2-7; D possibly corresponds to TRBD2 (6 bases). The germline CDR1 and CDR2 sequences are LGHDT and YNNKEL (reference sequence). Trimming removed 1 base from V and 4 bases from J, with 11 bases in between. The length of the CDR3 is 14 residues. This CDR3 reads CASSQVKGTYEQYF. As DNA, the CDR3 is TGTGCCAGCAGCCAAGTTAAGGGGACTTACGAGCAGTACTTC.

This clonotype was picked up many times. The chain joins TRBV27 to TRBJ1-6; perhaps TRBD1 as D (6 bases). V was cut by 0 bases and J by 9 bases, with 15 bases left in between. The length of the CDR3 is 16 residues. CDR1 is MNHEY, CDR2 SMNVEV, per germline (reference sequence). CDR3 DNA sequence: TGTGCCAGCAGTTTATCCAACAGGGTAGTCGGTTCACCCCTCCACTTT. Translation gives CASSLSNRVVGSPLHF.

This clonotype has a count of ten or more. The CDR3 spells CARALRENTEAFF. The CDR3 nucleotides read TGCGCCAGAGCCCTTAGGGAGAACACTGAAGCTTTCTTT. The chain joins TRBV10-1 to TRBJ1-1; D ambiguous. V was shortened by 9 bases and J by 1 base, with 12 bases between the two germline ends. Germline V gene data show CDR1 as WNHNN and CDR2 as SYGVQD (reference sequence). There are 13 residues in the CDR3.

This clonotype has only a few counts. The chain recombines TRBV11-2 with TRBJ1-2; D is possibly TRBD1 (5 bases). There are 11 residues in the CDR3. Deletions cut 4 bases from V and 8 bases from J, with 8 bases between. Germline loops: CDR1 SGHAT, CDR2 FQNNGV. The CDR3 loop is CASSSRGGYTF. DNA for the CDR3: TGTGCCAGCAGCTCCCGGGGCGGCTACACCTTC.

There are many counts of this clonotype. The CDR3 is CASSNFPGQGGTGAIDGYTF. In DNA form, the CDR3 reads TGTGCCAGTAGTAACTTTCCCGGACAGGGAGGTACCGGGGCGATTGATGGCTACACCTTC. The chain uses TRBV19 and TRBJ1-2, with TRBD1 matching 8 bases. The CDR3 totals 20 residues. The trim removed 4 bases at V and 6 bases at J, leaving 25 bases unmatched. Germline V CDR1 and CDR2: LNHDA, SQIVND (reference sequence).

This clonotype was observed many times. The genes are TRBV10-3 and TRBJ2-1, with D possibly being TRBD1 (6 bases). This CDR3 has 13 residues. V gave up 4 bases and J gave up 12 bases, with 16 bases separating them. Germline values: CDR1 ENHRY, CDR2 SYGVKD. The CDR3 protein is CAISGGGAPGQFF. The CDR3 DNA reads TGTGCCATCAGTGGAGGGGGAGCCCCGGGGCAGTTCTTC.

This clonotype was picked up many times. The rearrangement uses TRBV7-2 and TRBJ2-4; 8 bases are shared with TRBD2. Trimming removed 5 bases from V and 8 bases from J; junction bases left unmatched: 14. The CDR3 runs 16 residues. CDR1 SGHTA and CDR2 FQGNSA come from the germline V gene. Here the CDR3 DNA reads TGTGCCAGCAGCACACGATTAAGCGGGAGCGCGGACATTCAGTACTTC. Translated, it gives CASSTRLSGSADIQYF.

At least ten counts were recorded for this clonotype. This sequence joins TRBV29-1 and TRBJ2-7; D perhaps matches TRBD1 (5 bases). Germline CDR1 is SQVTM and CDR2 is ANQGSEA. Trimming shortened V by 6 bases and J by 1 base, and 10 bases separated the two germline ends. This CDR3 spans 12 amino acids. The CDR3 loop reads CSVTAMSYEQYF. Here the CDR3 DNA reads TGCAGCGTGACAGCCATGTCCTACGAGCAGTACTTC.

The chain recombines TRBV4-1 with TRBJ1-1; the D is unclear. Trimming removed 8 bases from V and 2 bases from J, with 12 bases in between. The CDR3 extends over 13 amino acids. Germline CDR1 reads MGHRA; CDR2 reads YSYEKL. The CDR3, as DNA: TGCGCCAGCGGGCTGAGTGGCAACACTGAAGCTTTCTTT. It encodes CASGLSGNTEAFF.

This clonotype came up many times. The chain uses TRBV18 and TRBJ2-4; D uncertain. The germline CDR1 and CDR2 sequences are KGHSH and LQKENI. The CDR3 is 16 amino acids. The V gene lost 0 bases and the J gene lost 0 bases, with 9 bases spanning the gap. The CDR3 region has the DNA TGTGCCAGCTCACCACCAAACAATTTAGCCAAAAACATTCAGTACTTC. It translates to CASSPPNNLAKNIQYF.

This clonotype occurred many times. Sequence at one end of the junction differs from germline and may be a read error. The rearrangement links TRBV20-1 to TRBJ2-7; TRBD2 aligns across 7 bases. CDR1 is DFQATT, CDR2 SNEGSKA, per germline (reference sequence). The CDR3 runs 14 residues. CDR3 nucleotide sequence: TGCAGTGCCAGAGGTCTAGCGGAGCTCTACGAGCAGTACTTC. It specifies CSARGLAELYEQYF.

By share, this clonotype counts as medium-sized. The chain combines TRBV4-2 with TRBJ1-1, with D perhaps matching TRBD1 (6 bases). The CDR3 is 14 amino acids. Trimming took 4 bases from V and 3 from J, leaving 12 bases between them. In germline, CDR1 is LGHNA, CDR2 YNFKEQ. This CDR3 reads CASSRPGQHTEAFF. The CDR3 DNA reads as TGTGCCAGCAGCCGACCGGGACAACACACTGAAGCTTTCTTT.